The following is a TCR beta chain sequence with its context. The source of the sample is a study of T cells expressing NK-cell markers. The germline CDR1 and CDR2 sequences are SQVTM and ANQGSEA. The CDR3 runs to 14 residues. From its re-call of the 5' RACE reads, TCRdb lists each CDR3 protein once, without DNA. The table lists a few hundred thousand distinct CDR3 sequences. The chain carries TRBV29-1 and TRBJ2-3. The source of this sequence is a man aged 18 to 29 in good health. The specimen was blood T cells: a sorted CD56 or NKG2C T cell subset, CD4+ or CD8+ T cells, or bulk PBMC T cells (not recorded which). The CDR3 sequence is CSLQTGPGTDTQYF.